Shown below are 32 T cell receptor beta chains from a single sample sequenced in a study of glioma-infiltrating T cells. Amplification of TCR alpha and beta CDR3 regions from RNA used iRepertoire nested multiplex PCR. A single record per CDR3 protein comes from TCRdb applying MiXCR to the multiplex PCR reads. The sample holds a few hundred thousand distinct CDR3 sequences; less than 50% are singletons and the top ten take approximately 12%. Specimen: glioma tissue, nonneoplastic brain tissue, or PBMCs (not recorded which). The origin of the receptors is a human donor with low-grade glioma or glioblastoma, undergoing nonglioma brain surgery, or in good health (not recorded which).

This clonotype was detected only a few times. V usage is TRBV7-2 and J usage is TRBJ1-2; D remains unclear. Germline lookup yields CDR1 SGHTA and CDR2 FQGNSA. Trimming stripped 1 base from V and 6 bases from J, with 9 bases between. This CDR3 region has 13 residues. The CDR3 spells CASSLEAVDGYTF. The CDR3 coding sequence is TGTGCCAGCAGCTTAGAGGCAGTAGATGGCTACACCTTC.

V is TRBV5-1 and J is TRBJ1-1; D gene ambiguous. V dropped 4 bases and J dropped 2 bases, with 9 bases sitting between them. The CDR3 is 13 residues long. Germline assignment: CDR1 SGHRS and CDR2 YFSETQ. The CDR3 spells CASSRASNTEAFF. The CDR3 DNA sequence: TGCGCCAGCAGCCGGGCGTCCAACACTGAAGCTTTCTTT. Together with reference TRBV5-1 and TRBJ1-1, the CDR3 gives the full variable domain: KAGVTQTPRYLIKTRGQQVTLSCSPISGHRSVSWYQQTPGQGLQFLFEYFSETQRNKGNFPGRFSGRQFSNSRSEMNVSTLELGDSALYLCASSRASNTEAFFGQGTRLTVV.

The V and J genes are TRBV27 and TRBJ2-3, with D uncertain. The germline CDR1 and CDR2 sequences are MNHEY and SMNVEV (reference sequence). Between the trimmed V and J ends, which lost 6 bases and 1 base, there was a span of 8 bases. The CDR3 sequence is 13 residues long. The CDR3 nucleotides read TGTGCCAGCAGCCAAGTGCGCACAGATACGCAGTATTTT. This translates into CASSQVRTDTQYF.

The table lists this clonotype with many counts. The chain couples TRBV27 to TRBJ2-3; possibly TRBD1 for D (6 bases). The germline gives CDR1 MNHEY, CDR2 SMNVEV (reference sequence). V was pared by 1 base and J by 2 bases, with 13 bases between. The CDR3 length is 16 residues. The CDR3 bases are TGTGCCAGCAGTTTATTAGGCAGGGGAAACACAGATACGCAGTATTTT. Protein: CASSLLGRGNTDTQYF.

This chain joins TRBV2 and TRBJ2-7; D gene unclear. V shed 7 bases and J shed 5 bases, with 15 bases lying between them. Germline V gives CDR1 SNHLY, CDR2 FYNNEI. The CDR3 runs 13 residues. The CDR3: CASTRWVGNEQYF. The DNA of the CDR3 is TGTGCCAGCACAAGATGGGTGGGGAACGAGCAGTACTTC. The full variable domain, completed using reference TRBV2 and TRBJ2-7, is EPEVTQTPSHQVTQMGQEVILRCVPISNHLYFYWYRQILGQKVEFLVSFYNNEISEKSEIFDDQFSVERPDGSNFTLKIRSTKLEDSAMYFCASTRWVGNEQYFGPGTRLTVT.

This chain links TRBV5-1 with TRBJ2-1; 13 bases align to TRBD2. V lost 4 bases to trimming and J lost 7 bases; unmatched junction nucleotides: 2. In germline, CDR1 is SGHRS, CDR2 YFSETQ. The CDR3 totals 14 residues. The CDR3 here is CASSGTSGMNEQFF. CDR3 in DNA: TGCGCCAGCAGCGGGACTAGCGGGATGAATGAGCAGTTCTTC.

This clonotype was seen ten or more times. The chain links TRBV6-1 to TRBJ2-1, with D tentatively TRBD2 (6 bases). The V gene's germline CDR1 is MNHNS and CDR2 SASEGT. Trimming removed 6 bases at V and 9 bases at J, with 18 bases between. The CDR3 extends over 14 amino acids. CDR3 amino acids: CASSPLTGTVEQFF. The CDR3 nucleotides read TGTGCCAGCAGCCCACTCACCGGGACTGTTGAGCAGTTCTTC.

The CDR3 is CASSHWTSGTYEQYF. In DNA, the CDR3 is TGTGCCAGCAGCCATTGGACTAGCGGCACCTACGAGCAGTACTTC. The chain joins TRBV14 to TRBJ2-7; 10 nucleotides match TRBD2. Germline CDR1 SGHDN, CDR2 FVKESK. Germline trimming cut 3 bases from V and 2 bases from J; bases unmatched to any gene: 4. This CDR3 is 15 amino acids long.

This clonotype was counted a few times. The genes are TRBV14 and TRBJ2-1; D is uncertain. Trimming removed 3 bases at V and 0 bases at J, with 6 bases between. This CDR3 region has 14 residues. Germline CDR1 reads SGHDN; CDR2 reads FVKESK. The CDR3 nucleotides read TGTGCCAGCAGCCAGGTTAGCTCCTACAATGAGCAGTTCTTC. It codes for CASSQVSSYNEQFF.

There are a few counts of this clonotype. The rearrangement joins TRBV5-4 to TRBJ1-2; D is ambiguous. V lost 0 bases and J 6 bases, leaving 9 bases between the germline ends. This CDR3 has 13 amino acids. CDR1 and CDR2 (germline): SGHNT, YYREEE (reference sequence). The CDR3 nucleotides are TGTGCCAGCAGCTTGGGGATCTCGGATGGCTACACCTTC. Protein product: CASSLGISDGYTF.

As for this clonotype: A clone one base away is much larger, so this may be a read error. This sequence joins TRBV24-1 and TRBJ2-3; D is tentatively TRBD1 or TRBD2 (5 bases each). The CDR3 consists of 14 residues. Germline CDR1 reads KGHDR; CDR2 reads SFDVKD. Trimming stripped 3 bases from V and 2 bases from J, with 8 bases between. CDR3 sequence: CATSDGGPTDTQYF. The CDR3 DNA reads as TGTGCCACCAGTGATGGGGGACCCACAGATACGCAGTATTTT.

The chain links TRBV12-3 or TRBV12-4 to TRBJ1-2; 10 bases are shared with TRBD1. J gave up 5 bases and V 3 bases, and 3 bases lay outside the gene matches. CDR3 size: 14 residues. The CDR3 DNA reads as TGTGCCAGCAGTTTTGCGGGACAGGGGTATGGCTACACCTTC. Translation: CASSFAGQGYGYTF.

Concerning this clonotype itself: One base away lies a much larger clone, so this may be a sequencing read error. The rearrangement links TRBV20-1 to TRBJ1-1; D is undetermined. The CDR3 consists of 12 residues. The germline V gene has CDR1 DFQATT and CDR2 SNEGSKA (reference sequence). The CDR3 reads CSASAVNTEDFF. CDR3 sequence (DNA): TGCAGTGCTAGTGCAGTGAACACTGAAGATTTCTTT.

J is TRBJ1-3 and V is TRBV12-3 or TRBV12-4, with 10 bases identical to TRBD1. This CDR3 comprises 17 residues. Trimming cost V 2 bases and J 2 bases; bases outside gene matches: 6. The CDR3 region is CASSLSGTGVAGNTIYF. The CDR3, as DNA: TGTGCCAGCAGTTTATCCGGGACAGGGGTGGCTGGAAACACCATATATTTT.

The chain carries TRBV4-2 and TRBJ2-1; maybe TRBD1 (5 bases). The length of the CDR3 is 16 residues. Germline CDR1 is LGHNA and CDR2 is YNFKEQ. Trimming took off 0 bases at V and 4 bases at J, with 13 bases between the two ends. The CDR3 protein is CASSQEGDRSYNEQFF. CDR3 DNA: TGTGCCAGCAGCCAAGAAGGCGACAGAAGTTACAATGAGCAGTTCTTC.

This chain uses TRBV27 with TRBJ2-7; 14 bases are shared with TRBD2. Germline CDR1 is MNHEY and CDR2 is SMNVEV (reference sequence). Unmatched junction bases numbered 14, after V lost 6 bases and J lost 7 bases. This CDR3 region has 17 residues. CDR3 protein: CASSFSRLAGGSREQYF. DNA of the CDR3: TGTGCCAGCAGCTTCTCCAGACTAGCGGGAGGGTCGAGGGAGCAGTACTTC.

Ten or more counts support this clonotype. V usage is TRBV20-1 and J usage is TRBJ1-5, with a tentative D call TRBD1 (5 bases). The CDR3 is 14 amino acids. Trimming stripped 6 bases from V and 1 base from J, with 13 bases between. CDR1 DFQATT and CDR2 SNEGSKA come from the germline V gene (reference sequence). This CDR3 is CSASHGASNQPQHF. The CDR3 DNA sequence: TGCAGTGCCTCCCACGGGGCGAGCAATCAGCCCCAGCATTTT.

This clonotype was counted between two and nine times. The chain is built from TRBV20-1 and TRBJ1-1; D is perhaps TRBD1 (6 bases). Per the germline V gene, CDR1 is DFQATT and CDR2 is SNEGSKA (reference sequence). The CDR3 runs to 12 residues. The CDR3 is CTPGQSNTEAFF. The CDR3 nucleotides read TGCACTCCCGGACAGTCGAACACTGAAGCTTTCTTT.

This clonotype showed up just a few times. The chain couples TRBV6-1 to TRBJ1-5; D is uncertain. This CDR3 spans 14 amino acids. Germline assignment: CDR1 MNHNS and CDR2 SASEGT. V was shortened by 6 bases and J by 3 bases, with 12 bases between the two germline ends. CDR3 nucleotide sequence: TGTGCCAGCAGCTCAGGACCGTACAATCAGCCCCAGCATTTT. Its translation is CASSSGPYNQPQHF.

This clonotype was found a few times. Being one base from a much bigger clone, this may be a read error. The chain recombines TRBV27 with TRBJ1-6; D is perhaps TRBD1 (5 bases). The CDR3 contains 15 residues. From germline, CDR1 is MNHEY and CDR2 SMNVEV (reference sequence). The CDR3 nucleotides are TGTGCCAGCAGGCGAGCCGGGACGGGTAATTCACCCCTCCGCTTT. It yields the protein CASRRAGTGNSPLRF.

This clonotype has just a few counts. The J gene is TRBJ1-2, the V gene TRBV20-1; tentative D call: TRBD1 (5 bases). V lost 7 bases and J 0 bases, leaving 21 bases between the germline ends. Germline CDR1 DFQATT, CDR2 SNEGSKA (reference sequence). There are 16 residues in the CDR3. This CDR3 is CSVTKLQDTSNYGYTF. CDR3 in DNA: TGCAGTGTAACCAAATTGCAGGACACATCTAACTATGGCTACACCTTC.

This clonotype was seen a handful of times. This sequence joins TRBV24-1 and TRBJ2-2, with D maybe TRBD2 (6 bases). V lost 6 bases and J lost 6, with 7 bases in between. Germline-derived CDR1 and CDR2 are KGHDR and SFDVKD. This CDR3 is 12 amino acids long. CDR3 coding DNA: TGTGCCACCAGTTGGGGGGCCGGGGAGCTGTTTTTT. This gives the protein CATSWGAGELFF.

Many counts were recorded for this clonotype. The V gene is TRBV6-2 or TRBV6-3, the J gene TRBJ2-5; D call uncertain. V gave up 10 bases and J gave up 2 bases, with 17 bases separating them. Germline V gene sequence: CDR1 MNHEY, CDR2 SVGEGT. CDR3 size: 14 residues. The CDR3 sequence: CATLVQEAQETQYF. CDR3 DNA: TGTGCCACCCTGGTTCAAGAAGCTCAAGAGACCCAGTACTTC.

In the case of this clonotype: With a much larger clone just one base away, this may be a read error. The chain uses TRBV27 and TRBJ2-7; weak D call: TRBD2 (6 bases). From germline, CDR1 is MNHEY and CDR2 SMNVEV (reference sequence). The V and J ends lost 10 bases and 5 bases respectively, with 18 bases between them. This CDR3 region has 13 residues. CDR3 region: CATRMSGYHEQYF. For the CDR3, the DNA is TGTGCCACCAGGATGAGCGGGTACCACGAGCAGTACTTC.

This clonotype has ten or more counts. This chain uses TRBV15 with TRBJ2-3; the D is unclear. CDR1 is LNHNV and CDR2 is YYDKDF in the germline V gene (reference sequence). The CDR3 consists of 13 residues. Trimming cost V 0 bases and J 6 bases, with 7 bases left between them. CDR3 DNA sequence: TGTGCCACCAGCAGAGATCTTGTGGATACGCAGTATTTT. Translation gives CATSRDLVDTQYF. The whole variable domain, filled in from reference TRBV15 and TRBJ2-3, reads DAMVIQNPRYQVTQFGKPVTLSCSQTLNHNVMYWYQQKSSQAPKLLFHYYDKDFNNEADTPDNFQSRRPNTSFCFLDIRSPGLGDTAMYLCATSRDLVDTQYFGPGTRLTVL.

V is TRBV19 and J is TRBJ1-5; 8 nucleotides align to TRBD1. With 6 bases clipped from V and 4 bases from J, the junction kept 5 bases outside the gene matches. Germline loops: CDR1 LNHDA, CDR2 SQIVND (reference sequence). CDR3 length: 14 residues. The CDR3 sequence: CASSSDRGNQPQHF. CDR3 sequence (DNA): TGTGCCAGTAGCTCCGACAGGGGAAATCAGCCCCAGCATTTT.

Of note for this clonotype: A much larger clone differs from this one at a single base, so this may be a read error. The V and J genes are TRBV4-1 and TRBJ2-1; 7 bases are shared with TRBD2. Germline lookup yields CDR1 MGHRA and CDR2 YSYEKL. The CDR3 has 15 amino acids. The CDR3 loop is CASSQGLAHYNEQSF. CDR3 DNA sequence: TGCGCCAGCAGCCAAGGACTAGCCCACTACAATGAGCAGTCCTTC.

The V call is TRBV7-2, the J call TRBJ2-5; the match to TRBD2 covers 7 bases. The V segment lost 5 bases and the J segment 1 base; nucleotides outside the gene matches: 4. The germline gives CDR1 SGHTA, CDR2 FQGNSA. The CDR3 runs 14 residues. The CDR3 coding sequence is TGTGCCAGCAGCAAACTAGCGCGCCAAGAGACCCAGTACTTC. Residues: CASSKLARQETQYF.

This clonotype was observed a handful of times. The rearrangement uses TRBV11-1 and TRBJ2-5; TRBD1 aligns across 7 bases. The V segment lost 5 bases and the J segment 3 bases; nucleotides outside the gene matches: 12. Per the germline V gene, CDR1 is SGHAT and CDR2 is FQDESV (reference sequence). This CDR3 spans 16 amino acids. CDR3 in amino acids: CASSRPPGQPKETQYF. CDR3 bases: TGTGCCAGCAGCCGTCCCCCGGGACAGCCAAAAGAGACCCAGTACTTC.

This clonotype was found many times. The chain employs TRBV15 and TRBJ2-7; 11 nucleotides align to TRBD2. The J segment lost 6 bases and the V segment lost 3 bases, leaving 4 bases of the junction unmatched. This CDR3 is 14 amino acids long. Germline CDR1 reads LNHNV; CDR2 reads YYDKDF (reference sequence). CDR3 in DNA: TGTGCCACCAGCAGCGGTCTAGCGGGAGGCGAGCAGTACTTC. Translating it yields CATSSGLAGGEQYF. The full variable domain, with the rest looked up from reference TRBV15 and TRBJ2-7, is DAMVIQNPRYQVTQFGKPVTLSCSQTLNHNVMYWYQQKSSQAPKLLFHYYDKDFNNEADTPDNFQSRRPNTSFCFLDIRSPGLGDTAMYLCATSSGLAGGEQYFGPGTRLTVT.

The chain joins TRBV2 to TRBJ1-1; D not resolved. V was shortened by 3 bases and J by 4 bases, with 12 bases between the two germline ends. The CDR3 has 14 residues. Germline loops: CDR1 SNHLY, CDR2 FYNNEI. The CDR3 sequence is CASSDLGTGTEAFF. CDR3 nucleotides: TGTGCCAGCAGTGATCTGGGCACGGGCACTGAAGCTTTCTTT. The full variable domain, rest sourced from reference TRBV2 and TRBJ1-1, is EPEVTQTPSHQVTQMGQEVILRCVPISNHLYFYWYRQILGQKVEFLVSFYNNEISEKSEIFDDQFSVERPDGSNFTLKIRSTKLEDSAMYFCASSDLGTGTEAFFGQGTRLTVV.

This clonotype occurred a few times. This rearrangement joins TRBV10-3 to TRBJ2-7; 8 bases are shared with TRBD1. The CDR3 has 12 residues. Germline V gene data show CDR1 as ENHRY and CDR2 as SYGVKD. Trimming removed 8 bases from V and 2 bases from J; junction bases left unmatched: 2. DNA for the CDR3: TGTGCCATCCAGGGGGCTGCCTACGAGCAGTACTTC. As protein: CAIQGAAYEQYF.